Described below is a single T cell receptor (beta chain) sequence and its context. Its antigen is unknown. This sample stems from a study of T cells in Graves' hyperthyroidism and ophthalmopathy. Study-wide findings and caveats: Before onset, ophthalmopathy was predicted by the model a median 6.5 months earlier. Within blood appeared most thyroid clonotypes that had expanded above 0.001.

Diagnoses were made from clinical symptoms, serum measures (thyroxine and TRAb), thyroid ultrasound and orbital computed tomography. Fresh peripheral blood, roughly 9.6 ml, was the source of the PBMCs. Germline assignment: CDR1 GTSNPN and CDR2 SVGIG (reference sequence). After removal of 4 bases from V and 3 bases from J, the junction contained 7 bases not matched to a gene. The CDR3 is made up of 14 amino acids. Using RNA transcripts as the source, TCR beta CDR3 regions were amplified. First-round RT-PCR with HTBI primers amplified the TCR CDR3 region. Using its own MiXCR run on the multiplex PCR reads, TCRdb lists one record per CDR3 protein. This table holds about 520,000 distinct CDR3 sequences, approximately 24% found once.

The clonotype was recovered from a woman aged 25 to 39 with Graves' ophthalmopathy. The chain uses TRBV30 and TRBJ2-7; 9 bases line up with TRBD1. The sample was blood. This chain's CDR3 is CAWTRDRARYEQYF. The CDR3, as DNA: TGTGCCTGGACCCGGGACAGGGCTCGCTACGAGCAGTACTTC.